Listed here are 5 T cell receptor beta chains from one sample, sequenced in a study of blood T cell repertoires in COVID-19. Profiling relied on immunoSEQ multiplex PCR, and the TCRdb table lists in-frame clones only, not all of them. The sample records 250,000 to 300,000 clones, around 85% being singletons. Sequenced input: peripheral blood. The receptors shown here come from a woman aged 25 to 39 with COVID-19, enrolled during active disease.

The rearrangement links TRBV5-8 to TRBJ2-5; D not resolved. This CDR3 region has 15 residues. V dropped 0 bases and J dropped 2 bases, with 11 bases sitting between them. Germline values: CDR1 SGHTS, CDR2 YDEGEE. The CDR3 DNA reads TGTGCCAGCAGCTTGGGCCAGGTCGCACAAGAGACCCAGTACTTC. Translating it yields CASSLGQVAQETQYF.

This rearrangement joins TRBV4-2 to TRBJ2-1; 14 bases are a match to TRBD2. The V segment lost 3 bases and the J segment 6 bases; nucleotides outside the gene matches: 4. The germline CDR1 and CDR2 sequences are LGHNA and YNFKEQ. CDR3 length: 16 residues. The CDR3 spells CASSQTSGGVGNEQFF. DNA of the CDR3: TGTGCCAGCAGCCAGACTAGCGGGGGGGTGGGCAATGAGCAGTTCTTC.

This clone was seen a few times. The chain employs TRBV5-4 and TRBJ1-5; unclear D gene. CDR1 and CDR2 (germline): SGHNT, YYREEE (reference sequence). The V gene lost 4 bases and the J gene lost 4 bases, with 6 bases spanning the gap. The CDR3 has 12 amino acids. The CDR3 protein is CASSLDNQPQHF. The CDR3 nucleotides are TGTGCCAGCAGCCTAGATAATCAGCCCCAGCATTTT.

The rearrangement uses TRBV5-4 and TRBJ2-5; 11 bases agree with TRBD2. Per germline, CDR1 SGHNT and CDR2 YYREEE (reference sequence). CDR3 size: 19 residues. Germline trimming cut 4 bases from V and 5 bases from J; bases unmatched to any gene: 19. CDR3 region: CASSPVRLSSGGAGETQYF. The CDR3 DNA reads as TGTGCCAGCAGCCCGGTGCGGTTGAGTAGCGGGGGGGCCGGGGAGACCCAGTACTTC.

The V and J genes are TRBV6-5 and TRBJ1-6, with D perhaps matching TRBD1 (5 bases). CDR3 length equals 14 residues. Germline V gene data show CDR1 as MNHEY and CDR2 as SVGAGI. Trimming removed 6 bases from V and 8 bases from J, with 14 bases in between. CDR3 in amino acids: CASSPGTRDSPLHF. The CDR3 DNA reads as TGTGCCAGCAGCCCCGGGACTCGGGATTCACCCCTCCACTTT.